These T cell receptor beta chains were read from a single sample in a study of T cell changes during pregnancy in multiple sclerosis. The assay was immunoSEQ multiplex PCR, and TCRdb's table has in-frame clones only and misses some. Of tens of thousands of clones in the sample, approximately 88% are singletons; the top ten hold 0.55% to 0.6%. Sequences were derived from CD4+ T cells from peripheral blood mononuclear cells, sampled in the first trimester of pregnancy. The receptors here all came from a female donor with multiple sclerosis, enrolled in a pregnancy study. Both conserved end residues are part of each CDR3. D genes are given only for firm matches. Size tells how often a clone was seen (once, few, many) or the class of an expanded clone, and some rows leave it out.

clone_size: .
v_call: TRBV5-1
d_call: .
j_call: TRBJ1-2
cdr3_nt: TGCGCCAGCAGCCCGGACACTATTAACTATGGCTACACCTTC
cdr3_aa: CASSPDTINYGYTF

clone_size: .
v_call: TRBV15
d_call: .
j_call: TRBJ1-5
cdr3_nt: TGTGCCACCAGCAGAGAAAGGGGGATCAATCAGCCCCAGCATTTT
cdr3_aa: CATSRERGINQPQHF

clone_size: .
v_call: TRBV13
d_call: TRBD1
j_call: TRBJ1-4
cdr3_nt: TGTGCCAGCAGCGCCCGGACAGGGGGTAGTGAAAAACTGTTTTTT
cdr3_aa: CASSARTGGSEKLFF

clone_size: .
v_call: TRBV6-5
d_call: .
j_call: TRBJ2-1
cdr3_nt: TGTGCCAGCAGTTACCCAAACAATGAGCAGTTCTTC
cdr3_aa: CASSYPNNEQFF

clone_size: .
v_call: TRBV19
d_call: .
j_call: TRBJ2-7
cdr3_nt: TGTGCCAGTAGTCCCTGGACAGCGAGCTCCTACGAGCAGTACTTC
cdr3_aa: CASSPWTASSYEQYF

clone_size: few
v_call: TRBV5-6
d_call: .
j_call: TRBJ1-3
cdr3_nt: TGTGCCAGCAGCTTTCCTGACCCAGGTCGCTCTGGAAACACCATATATTTT
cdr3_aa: CASSFPDPGRSGNTIYF

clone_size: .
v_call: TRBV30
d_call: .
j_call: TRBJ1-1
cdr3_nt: TGTGCCTGGCAGGAAGACAGGAACACTGAAGCTTTCTTT
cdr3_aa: CAWQEDRNTEAFF

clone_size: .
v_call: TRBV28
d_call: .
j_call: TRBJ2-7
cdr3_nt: TGTGCCAGCAGTTTATGGGCTAGCGCCTACGAGCAGTACTTC
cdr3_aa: CASSLWASAYEQYF

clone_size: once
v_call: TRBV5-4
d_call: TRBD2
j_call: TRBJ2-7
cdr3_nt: TGTGCCAGCAGCTCCGGACTAGCGGGAGTACCCGAGCAGTACTTC
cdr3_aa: CASSSGLAGVPEQYF

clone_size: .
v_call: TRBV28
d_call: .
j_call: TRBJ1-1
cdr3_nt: TGTGCCAGCAGTTTATGGGGGGGGGTAACTGAAGCTTTCTTT
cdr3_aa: CASSLWGGVTEAFF

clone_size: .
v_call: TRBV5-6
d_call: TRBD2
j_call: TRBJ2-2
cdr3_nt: TGTGCCAGCAGCGGCCTAGCGGGAGGTCCCGGGGAGCTGTTTTTT
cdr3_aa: CASSGLAGGPGELFF

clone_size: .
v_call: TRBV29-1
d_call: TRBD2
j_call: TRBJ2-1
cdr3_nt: TGCAGCGGGAAAGCGGGGTCCGGCTACAATGAGCAGTTCTTC
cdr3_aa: CSGKAGSGYNEQFF

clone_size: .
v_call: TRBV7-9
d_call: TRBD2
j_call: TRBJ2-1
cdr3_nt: TGTGCCAGCAGCCCTCCATGGAGCGGGAGGTTGGGCAATGAGCAGTTCTTC
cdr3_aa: CASSPPWSGRLGNEQFF

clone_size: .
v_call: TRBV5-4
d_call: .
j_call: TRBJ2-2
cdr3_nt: TGTGCCAGCAGCTCCAGATCGACCGGGGAGCTGTTTTTT
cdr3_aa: CASSSRSTGELFF

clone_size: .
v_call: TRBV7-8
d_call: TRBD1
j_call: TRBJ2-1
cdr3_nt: TGTGCCAGCAGCCGAACCGGGACAGGGGTGGGCAATGAGCAGTTCTTC
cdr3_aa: CASSRTGTGVGNEQFF

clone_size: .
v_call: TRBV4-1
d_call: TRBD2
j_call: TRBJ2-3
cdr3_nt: TGCGCCAGCAGCCAAGTTGGCCTAGCGGGAGCAGATACGCAGTATTTT
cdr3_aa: CASSQVGLAGADTQYF

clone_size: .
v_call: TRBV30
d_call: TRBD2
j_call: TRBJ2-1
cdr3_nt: TGTGCCTGGAGTGTAAGAGGGAGGGCCCCCTACAATGAGCAGTTCTTC
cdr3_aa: CAWSVRGRAPYNEQFF

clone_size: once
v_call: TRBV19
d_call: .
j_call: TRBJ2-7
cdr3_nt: TGTGCCAGTAGTCTCAGGACTTACCCCTACGAGCAGTACTTC
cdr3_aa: CASSLRTYPYEQYF

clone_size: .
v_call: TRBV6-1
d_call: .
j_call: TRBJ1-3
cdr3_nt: TGTGCCAGCATGAAACTTGCCTCTGGAAACACCATATATTTT
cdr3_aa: CASMKLASGNTIYF

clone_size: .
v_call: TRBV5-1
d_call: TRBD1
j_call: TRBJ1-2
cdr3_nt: TGCGCCAGCAGCTTCATCCCACAGGGGAGAAACTATGGCTACACCTTC
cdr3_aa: CASSFIPQGRNYGYTF

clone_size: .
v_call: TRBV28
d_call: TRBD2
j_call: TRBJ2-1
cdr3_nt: TGTGCCAGCATCCGGGGGGGGCTGGGTGAGCAGTTCTTC
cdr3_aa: CASIRGGLGEQFF

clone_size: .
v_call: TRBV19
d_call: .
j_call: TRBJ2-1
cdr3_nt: TGTGCCAGTAGAATAGGTAGTGAGCAGTTCTTC
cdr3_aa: CASRIGSEQFF

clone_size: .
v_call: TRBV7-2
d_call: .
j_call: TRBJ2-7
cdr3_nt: TGTGCCAGCAGCGTCGGACACACCCAAGGGGCGTACGAGCAGTACTTC
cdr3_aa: CASSVGHTQGAYEQYF

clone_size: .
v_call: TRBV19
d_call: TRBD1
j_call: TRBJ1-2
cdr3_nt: TGTGCCAGCCGACCGGCCGGGACAGGGTATGGCTACACCTTC
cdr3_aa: CASRPAGTGYGYTF

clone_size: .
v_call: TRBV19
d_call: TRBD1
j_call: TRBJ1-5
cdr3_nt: TGTGCCAGTAGTGTAAACAGGGGTATGGGTAGCAATCAGCCCCAGCATTTT
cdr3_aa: CASSVNRGMGSNQPQHF

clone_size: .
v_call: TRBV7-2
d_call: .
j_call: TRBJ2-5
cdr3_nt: TGTGCCAGCAGCTTAGTTCTAGTCAGAAAAGAGACCCAGTACTTC
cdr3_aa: CASSLVLVRKETQYF

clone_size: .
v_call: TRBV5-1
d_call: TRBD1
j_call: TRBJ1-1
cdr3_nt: TGCGCCAGCAGCTTGTCGGGACAGGGTTGGACTGAAGCTTTCTTT
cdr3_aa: CASSLSGQGWTEAFF

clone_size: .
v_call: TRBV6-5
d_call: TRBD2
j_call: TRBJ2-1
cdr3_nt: TGTGCCAGCAGTTCCGGTGCGAAGCGGGATTACAATGAGCAGTTCTTC
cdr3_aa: CASSSGAKRDYNEQFF

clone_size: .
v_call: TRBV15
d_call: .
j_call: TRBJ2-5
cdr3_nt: TGTGCCACCAGCACCGGGGGACCCCAAGAGACCCAGTACTTC
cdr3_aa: CATSTGGPQETQYF

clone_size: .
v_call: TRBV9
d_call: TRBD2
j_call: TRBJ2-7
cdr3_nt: TGTGCCAGCAGCCCCACGGGACTAGCGGGAGGGCACCTCTTC
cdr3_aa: CASSPTGLAGGHLF

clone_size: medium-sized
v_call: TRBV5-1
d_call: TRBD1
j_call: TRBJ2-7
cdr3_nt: TGCGCCAGCAGCCCCAGGACAGGCTCCTACGAGCAGTACTTC
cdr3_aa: CASSPRTGSYEQYF

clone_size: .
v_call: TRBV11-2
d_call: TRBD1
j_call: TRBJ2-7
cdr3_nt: TGTGCCAGCAGCTTAGATTCAGACAGGGGTTACGAGCAGTACTTC
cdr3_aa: CASSLDSDRGYEQYF

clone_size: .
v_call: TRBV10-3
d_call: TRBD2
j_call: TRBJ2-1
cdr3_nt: TGTGCCATCAGTGAGCCCTTGGGGGGAGGGCTATACAATGAGCAGTTCTTC
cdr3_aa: CAISEPLGGGLYNEQFF

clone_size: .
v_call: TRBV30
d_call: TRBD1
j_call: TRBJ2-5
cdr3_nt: TGTGCCTGGAGTGTGGGCCTGGGGACAGGGAAGGGATGGGAGACCCAGTACTTC
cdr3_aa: CAWSVGLGTGKGWETQYF

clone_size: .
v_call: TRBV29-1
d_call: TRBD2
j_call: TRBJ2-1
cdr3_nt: TGCAGCGTGACAGGGGGACTAGCGGGACTCTCCTACAATGAGCAGTTCTTC
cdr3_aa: CSVTGGLAGLSYNEQFF

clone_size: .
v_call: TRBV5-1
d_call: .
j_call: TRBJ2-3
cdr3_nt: TGCGCCAGCAGCTTGGGTAACAACGCAGATACGCAGTATTTT
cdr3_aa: CASSLGNNADTQYF

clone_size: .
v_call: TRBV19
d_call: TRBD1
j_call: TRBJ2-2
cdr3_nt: TGTGCCAGTAGACAGGGGGCCGCCACCGGGGAGCTGTTTTTT
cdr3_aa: CASRQGAATGELFF

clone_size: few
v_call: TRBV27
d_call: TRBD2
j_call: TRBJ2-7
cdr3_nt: TGTGCCAGCAGTTTAGGGACTAGCGGGAGCTACGAGCAGTACTTC
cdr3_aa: CASSLGTSGSYEQYF

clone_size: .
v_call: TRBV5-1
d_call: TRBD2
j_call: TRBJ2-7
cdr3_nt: TGCGCCAGCAGCTTGTCTAGCGGAAGTTACGAGCAGTACTTC
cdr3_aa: CASSLSSGSYEQYF

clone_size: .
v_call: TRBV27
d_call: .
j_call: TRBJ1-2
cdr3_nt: TGTGCCAGCAGTTTATCTACCGACGGAGACTATGGCTACACCTTC
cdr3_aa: CASSLSTDGDYGYTF

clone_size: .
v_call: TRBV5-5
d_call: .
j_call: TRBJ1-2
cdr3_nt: TGTGCCAGCAGCGATTCCGGGACACATGGCTACACCTTC
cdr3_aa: CASSDSGTHGYTF

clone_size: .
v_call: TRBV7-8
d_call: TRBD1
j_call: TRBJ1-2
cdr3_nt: TGTGCCAGCAGCTTAAAGAACAGGCAGGGGGCGGTGGGTAACTATGGCTACACCTTC
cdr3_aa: CASSLKNRQGAVGNYGYTF

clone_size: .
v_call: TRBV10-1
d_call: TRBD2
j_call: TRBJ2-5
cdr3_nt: TGCGCCAGCATCCGGTTGATAGCGGGAGAGAAATGGAAAGAGACCCAGTACTTC
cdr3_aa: CASIRLIAGEKWKETQYF

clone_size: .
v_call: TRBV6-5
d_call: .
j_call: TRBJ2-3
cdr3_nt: TGTGCCAGCAGTTACTCGAGCGCTAGCACAGATACGCAGTATTTT
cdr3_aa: CASSYSSASTDTQYF

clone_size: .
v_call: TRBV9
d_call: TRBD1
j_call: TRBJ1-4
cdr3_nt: TGTGCCAGCTCCCGGACAGGGAGGAATGAAAAACTGTTTTTT
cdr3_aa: CASSRTGRNEKLFF

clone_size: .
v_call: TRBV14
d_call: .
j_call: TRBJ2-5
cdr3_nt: TGTGCCAGCAGACCCTCTGGGCGGGGAATCGAGACCCAGTACTTC
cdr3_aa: CASRPSGRGIETQYF

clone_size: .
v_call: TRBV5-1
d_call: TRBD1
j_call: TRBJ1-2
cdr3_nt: TGCGCCAGCAGCCCGGGGACAGTAATTACCTATGGCTACACCTTC
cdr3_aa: CASSPGTVITYGYTF

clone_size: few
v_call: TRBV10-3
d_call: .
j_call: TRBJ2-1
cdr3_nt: TGTGCCACCCGACTCCGGGGCTCCTACAATGAGCAGTTCTTC
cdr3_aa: CATRLRGSYNEQFF